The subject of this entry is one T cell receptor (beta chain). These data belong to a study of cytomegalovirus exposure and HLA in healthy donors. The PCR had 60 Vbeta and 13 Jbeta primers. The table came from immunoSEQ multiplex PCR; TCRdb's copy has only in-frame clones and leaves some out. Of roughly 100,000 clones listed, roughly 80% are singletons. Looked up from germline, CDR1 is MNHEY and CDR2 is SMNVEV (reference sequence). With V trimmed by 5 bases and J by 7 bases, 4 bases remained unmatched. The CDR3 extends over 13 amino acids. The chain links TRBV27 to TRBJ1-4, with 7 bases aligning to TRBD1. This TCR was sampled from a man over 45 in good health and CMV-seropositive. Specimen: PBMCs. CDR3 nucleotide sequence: TGTGCCAGCAGTGAGACAGGGCCTGAAAAACTGTTTTTT. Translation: CASSETGPEKLFF.